The 17 T cell receptor beta chains below were found in one sample sequenced in a study of blood T cell repertoires in COVID-19. TCRdb keeps only in-frame clones here, not all; method: immunoSEQ multiplex PCR. The data contain roughly 400,000 clones, nearly 90% of them seen just once; the ten biggest clones take up over 2%. Sequencing input: PBMCs or T cells enriched from blood (not recorded which). These receptors came from a woman between 35 and 50 years old with acute COVID-19.

This clone was seen a handful of times. The CDR3 region has the DNA TGTGCCAGCAGCCTAAAAGGGGACTCGAACACCGGGGAGCTGTTTTTT. It codes for CASSLKGDSNTGELFF. The chain uses TRBV7-9 and TRBJ2-2; D possibly corresponds to TRBD2 (6 bases). This CDR3 is 16 amino acids long. Trimming left V 5 bases short and J 0 bases short, with 13 bases between. Germline V gene data show CDR1 as SEHNR and CDR2 as FQNEAQ (reference sequence).

The gene calls are TRBV12-5 and TRBJ1-6; TRBD1 is a possible D gene (6 bases). V dropped 4 bases and J dropped 5 bases, with 9 bases sitting between them. The CDR3 covers 14 residues. Germline CDR1 is LGHNT and CDR2 is FRNRAP. CDR3 sequence (DNA): TGTGCTAGTGGTTGGGACATTGATAATTCACCCCTCCACTTT. Translation gives CASGWDIDNSPLHF.

This chain connects TRBV6-5 to TRBJ1-2, with 7 positions matching TRBD1. The CDR3 is 14 residues long. V lost 7 bases to trimming and J lost 3 bases; unmatched junction nucleotides: 8. Germline values: CDR1 MNHEY, CDR2 SVGAGI. The CDR3 is CASKPIGTDYGYTF. The CDR3 DNA reads TGTGCCAGCAAACCTATCGGGACAGACTATGGCTACACCTTC.

This clone was detected a few times. The chain couples TRBV2 to TRBJ1-2; D remains ambiguous. The CDR3 runs 13 residues. The germline V gene has CDR1 SNHLY and CDR2 FYNNEI. The ends were cut back, 3 bases at V and 3 bases at J, with 8 bases in the middle. The CDR3 DNA follows: TGTGCCAGCAGTGATGCGCTAGACTATGGCTACACCTTC. Translating it yields CASSDALDYGYTF.

V gene TRBV5-1 combines with J gene TRBJ1-2; 9 bases fit TRBD1. CDR3 length: 14 residues. The J segment lost 7 bases and the V segment lost 4 bases, leaving 8 bases of the junction unmatched. Germline V lookup: CDR1 SGHRS, CDR2 YFSETQ. The CDR3 nucleotides read TGCGCCAGCAGCCCTGATGGGACAGGGATTGGCTACACCTTC. This sequence encodes CASSPDGTGIGYTF.

This chain joins TRBV7-2 and TRBJ1-2, with 7 positions matching TRBD1. The CDR3 is 13 residues long. CDR1 and CDR2 (germline): SGHTA, FQGNSA. The trim removed 3 bases at V and 6 bases at J, leaving 4 bases unmatched. The CDR3 region has the DNA TGTGCCAGCAGCTTTGGGACAGCCGATGGCTACACCTTC. Its protein is CASSFGTADGYTF.

The chain recombines TRBV6-5 with TRBJ2-5; D unresolved. V was pared by 6 bases and J by 2 bases, with 16 bases between. CDR3 length equals 15 residues. CDR1 is MNHEY, CDR2 SVGAGI, per germline. CDR3 protein: CASRNNYVSQETQYF. CDR3 coding DNA: TGTGCCAGCAGGAACAATTATGTTTCTCAAGAGACCCAGTACTTC.

The rearrangement uses TRBV30 and TRBJ1-6, with 7 bases matching TRBD1. There are 17 residues in the CDR3. From germline, CDR1 is GTSNPN and CDR2 SVGIG (reference sequence). V was clipped by 5 bases and J by 0 bases; unmatched bases: 10. DNA for the CDR3: TGTGCCTGGGACGGGGACAGCCTCAGCTCCTATAATTCACCCCTCCACTTT. Protein: CAWDGDSLSSYNSPLHF.

This clone occurred once. The V gene is TRBV3-1 (or the pseudogene TRBV3-2), the J gene TRBJ1-5, with 11 bases aligning to TRBD1. This CDR3 contains 15 residues. The trim removed 3 bases at V and 5 bases at J, leaving 3 bases unmatched. The V gene's germline CDR1 is LGHDT and CDR2 YNNKEL (reference sequence). The CDR3 region is CASSQAGQGDQPQHF. For the CDR3, the DNA is TGTGCCAGCAGCCAGGCGGGACAGGGGGATCAGCCCCAGCATTTT.

Many counts were recorded for this clone. The chain links TRBV5-1 to TRBJ1-1; no clear D. V lost 0 bases and J 1 base, leaving 7 bases between the germline ends. This CDR3 spans 14 amino acids. Germline CDR1 is SGHRS and CDR2 is YFSETQ. The chain's CDR3 is CASSLDMPNTEAFF. DNA of the CDR3: TGCGCCAGCAGCTTGGACATGCCGAACACTGAAGCTTTCTTT.

Comment on this clone: The junction does not match germline at one end; this may be a read error. The rearrangement uses TRBV7-9 and TRBJ2-7; D gene ambiguous. CDR3 length equals 11 residues. CDR1 SEHNR and CDR2 FQNEAQ come from the germline V gene (reference sequence). The CDR3 region is CASSLAGAETF. The CDR3 region has the DNA TGTGCCAGCAGCTTAGCGGGTGCGGAAACCTTC. Combining the CDR3 with reference TRBV7-9 and TRBJ2-7 gives the whole variable domain DTGVSQNPRHKITKRGQNVTFRCDPISEHNRLYWYRQTLGQGPEFLTYFQNEAQLEKSRLLSDRFSAERPKGSFSTLEIQRTEQGDSAMYLCASSLAGAETFGPGTRLTVT.

The V and J genes are TRBV30 and TRBJ1-5; 8 bases fit TRBD1. Germline V CDR1 and CDR2: GTSNPN, SVGIG (reference sequence). This CDR3 spans 13 amino acids. The V segment lost 3 bases and the J segment 13 bases; nucleotides outside the gene matches: 11. The CDR3 loop reads CAWRGQAAGVQHF. The CDR3 region has the DNA TGTGCCTGGAGGGGACAGGCCGCGGGTGTTCAGCATTTT.

The rearrangement links TRBV7-9 to TRBJ2-7; 8 bases map to TRBD1. The germline V gene has CDR1 SEHNR and CDR2 FQNEAQ (reference sequence). The CDR3 is 17 amino acids. V gave up 5 bases and J gave up 6 bases; unmatched junction bases: 18. The CDR3 nucleotides are TGTGCCAGCAGCGTATCACAAACAGACAGGGGTGGAAGCGAGCAGTACTTC. Its protein is CASSVSQTDRGGSEQYF.

This chain connects TRBV30 to TRBJ1-5; a weak D match, TRBD1 (6 bases). Trimming shortened V by 1 base and J by 6 bases, and 13 bases separated the two germline ends. Germline-derived CDR1 and CDR2 are GTSNPN and SVGIG (reference sequence). The CDR3 spans 14 residues. In DNA form, the CDR3 reads TGTGCCTGGAGTGGGGGGCTACTGGGTCAGCCCCAGCATTTT. Amino acids: CAWSGGLLGQPQHF. The full variable domain, in which reference TRBV30 and TRBJ1-5 provide the parts outside the CDR3, is SQTIHQWPATLVQPVGSPLSLECTVEGTSNPNLYWYRQAAGRGLQLLFYSVGIGQISSEVPQNLSASRPQDRQFILSSKKLLLSDSGFYLCAWSGGLLGQPQHFGDGTRLSIL.

V is TRBV24-1 and J is TRBJ2-7, with D possibly being TRBD1 (5 bases). CDR1 and CDR2 from the germline V gene are KGHDR and SFDVKD. The V end lost 4 bases, the J end lost 6 bases, and 12 bases lay between the germline ends. The CDR3 runs 13 residues. Here the CDR3 DNA reads TGTGCCACCAGTGAAGTAGACAGCTCCGAGCAGTACTTC. Protein product: CATSEVDSSEQYF.

This clone has just a few counts. The chain employs TRBV10-2 and TRBJ2-2; 7 bases map to TRBD1. The CDR3 sequence is 16 residues long. The junction had 13 bases not matched to a gene; V was cut back by 10 bases and J by 2 bases. CDR1 is WSHSY, CDR2 SAAADI, per germline. For the CDR3, the DNA is TGCGCCACCATAGCCCACGACAGGGCCAACACCGGGGAGCTGTTTTTT. It translates to CATIAHDRANTGELFF.

V gene TRBV30 combines with J gene TRBJ2-7; 8 nucleotides agree with TRBD1. Germline loops: CDR1 GTSNPN, CDR2 SVGIG (reference sequence). This CDR3 region has 14 residues. The junction had 9 bases not matched to a gene; V was cut back by 2 bases and J by 6 bases. In DNA, the CDR3 is TGTGCCTGGAGTATGGGACAGGAGGCTGCCGAGCAGTACTTC. Its protein is CAWSMGQEAAEQYF. Full variable domain (missing parts from reference TRBV30 and TRBJ2-7): SQTIHQWPATLVQPVGSPLSLECTVEGTSNPNLYWYRQAAGRGLQLLFYSVGIGQISSEVPQNLSASRPQDRQFILSSKKLLLSDSGFYLCAWSMGQEAAEQYFGPGTRLTVT.